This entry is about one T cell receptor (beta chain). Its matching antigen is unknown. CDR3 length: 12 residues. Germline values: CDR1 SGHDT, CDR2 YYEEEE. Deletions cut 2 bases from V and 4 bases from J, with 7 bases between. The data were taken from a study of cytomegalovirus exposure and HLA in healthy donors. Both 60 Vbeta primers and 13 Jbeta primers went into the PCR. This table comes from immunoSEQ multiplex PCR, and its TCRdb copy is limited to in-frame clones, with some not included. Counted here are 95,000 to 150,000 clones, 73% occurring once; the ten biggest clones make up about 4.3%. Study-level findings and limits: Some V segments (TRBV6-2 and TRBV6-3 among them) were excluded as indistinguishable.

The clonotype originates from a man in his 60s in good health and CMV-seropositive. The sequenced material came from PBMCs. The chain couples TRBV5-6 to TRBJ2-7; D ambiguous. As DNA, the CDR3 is TGTGCCAGCAGCTTACCTAATTACGAGCAGTACTTC. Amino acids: CASSLPNYEQYF. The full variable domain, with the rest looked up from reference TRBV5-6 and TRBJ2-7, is DAGVTQSPTHLIKTRGQQVTLRCSPKSGHDTVSWYQQALGQGPQFIFQYYEEEERQRGNFPDRFSGHQFPNYSSELNVNALLLGDSALYLCASSLPNYEQYFGPGTRLTVT.